This TCR beta chain was identified during a study of technical replicates of blood from a few donors (TCRdb year 2017). Library construction relied on the immunoSEQ multiplex PCR assay. As stored in TCRdb, this immuneACCESS dataset retains in-frame rearrangements with V and J assigned. A fraction of the clones does not appear; measured against another copy, unresolved V genes explain less than half of the discrepancy, and the remainder lacks a known reason. This sample has approximately 88,000 clones in its table, and around 94% of those were observed once. Jointly, the top ten make up 0.25% of the sample. As regards this clone: This receptor's antigen is unknown. No quality values exist for individual bases; no much larger clone is one base distant.

V is clipped by 6 bases and J by 6 bases, and the sequence between their germline boundaries is 16 bases long. Taken from cysteine to phenylalanine, the CDR3 has 14 residues. CDR3 DNA is the only sequence kept; it has 42 bases, read in frame from the first base. As encoded in the germline V gene, CDR1 is SGHAT while CDR2 is FQNNGV. The rearrangement combines TRBV11-2 with TRBJ2-3; 6 matching bases give a weak D call of TRBD2. The sample consisted of T cells isolated from PBMCs. The receptor's source is a human donor in good health. The CDR3 is CASRVTSIPDTQYF. Read as DNA, the sequence is TGTGCCAGCAGGGTTACTAGCATCCCCGATACGCAGTATTTT.